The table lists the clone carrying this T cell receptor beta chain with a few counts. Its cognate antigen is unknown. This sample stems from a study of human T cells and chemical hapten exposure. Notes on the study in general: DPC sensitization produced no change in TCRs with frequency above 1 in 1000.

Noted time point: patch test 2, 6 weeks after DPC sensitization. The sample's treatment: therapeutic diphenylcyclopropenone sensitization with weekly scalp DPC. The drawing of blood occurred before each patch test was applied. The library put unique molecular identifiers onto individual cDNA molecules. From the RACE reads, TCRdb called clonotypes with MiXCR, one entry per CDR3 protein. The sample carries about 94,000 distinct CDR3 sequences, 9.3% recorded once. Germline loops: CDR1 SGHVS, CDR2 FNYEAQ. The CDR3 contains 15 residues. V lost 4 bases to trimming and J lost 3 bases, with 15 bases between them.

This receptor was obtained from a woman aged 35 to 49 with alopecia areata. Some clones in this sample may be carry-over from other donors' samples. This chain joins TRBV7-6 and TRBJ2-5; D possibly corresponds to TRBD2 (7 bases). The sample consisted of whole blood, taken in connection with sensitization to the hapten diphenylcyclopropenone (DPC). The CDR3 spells CASSSGVAGEETQYF. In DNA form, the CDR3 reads TGTGCCAGCAGCTCAGGGGTAGCGGGTGAAGAGACCCAGTACTTC.